The next 4 T cell receptor beta chains were all read from a single sample in a study of human T cells and chemical hapten exposure. Documented time point: patch test 1, 2 weeks after DPC sensitization. The sample's treatment: therapeutic diphenylcyclopropenone sensitization with weekly scalp DPC. One entry per CDR3 protein, called by TCRdb with MiXCR from the RACE reads. The sample has roughly 86,000 distinct CDR3 sequences, about 10% seen once. Sequencing used whole blood, obtained in connection with sensitization to the hapten diphenylcyclopropenone (DPC). These receptor sequences come from a man aged 40-49 years with alopecia areata. Some clones in this sample may be carry-over from other donors' samples.

V usage is TRBV28 and J usage is TRBJ2-5, with D perhaps given as TRBD1 or TRBD2 (5 bases each). Germline V lookup: CDR1 MDHEN, CDR2 SYDVKM. Trimming pared 4 bases from V and 5 bases from J, leaving 14 bases between. The CDR3 has 14 residues. Here the CDR3 DNA reads TGTGCCAGCAGTTCACCCCCCGGGACGGAGACCCAGTACTTC. Translating gives CASSSPPGTETQYF.

This clonotype was detected a few times. The J gene is TRBJ2-7, the V gene TRBV7-9; D remains ambiguous. V lost 3 bases to trimming and J lost 6 bases, with 9 bases between them. The CDR3 contains 12 residues. CDR1 is SEHNR and CDR2 is FQNEAQ in the germline V gene (reference sequence). CDR3: CASSLGFGEQYF. The CDR3 coding sequence is TGTGCCAGCAGCTTGGGTTTCGGCGAGCAGTACTTC.

This chain links TRBV5-4 with TRBJ2-5; D gene unclear. Trimming took 1 base from V and 5 from J, leaving 24 bases between them. CDR3 size: 18 residues. Germline V gives CDR1 SGHNT, CDR2 YYREEE (reference sequence). CDR3 DNA sequence: TGTGCCAGCAGCTTGTTACCTCTGAACATCATCCCGACGGAGACCCAGTACTTC. Translating gives CASSLLPLNIIPTETQYF.

V and J are TRBV7-2 and TRBJ2-3, with TRBD1 matching 8 bases. V lost 6 bases to trimming and J lost 1 base; unmatched junction nucleotides: 15. This CDR3 contains 18 residues. Per germline, CDR1 SGHTA and CDR2 FQGNSA. Written as DNA, the CDR3 is TGTGCCAGCAGTTTCCCGGCGGGACAGGTGTTCGGCACAGATACGCAGTATTTT. Encoded protein: CASSFPAGQVFGTDTQYF.